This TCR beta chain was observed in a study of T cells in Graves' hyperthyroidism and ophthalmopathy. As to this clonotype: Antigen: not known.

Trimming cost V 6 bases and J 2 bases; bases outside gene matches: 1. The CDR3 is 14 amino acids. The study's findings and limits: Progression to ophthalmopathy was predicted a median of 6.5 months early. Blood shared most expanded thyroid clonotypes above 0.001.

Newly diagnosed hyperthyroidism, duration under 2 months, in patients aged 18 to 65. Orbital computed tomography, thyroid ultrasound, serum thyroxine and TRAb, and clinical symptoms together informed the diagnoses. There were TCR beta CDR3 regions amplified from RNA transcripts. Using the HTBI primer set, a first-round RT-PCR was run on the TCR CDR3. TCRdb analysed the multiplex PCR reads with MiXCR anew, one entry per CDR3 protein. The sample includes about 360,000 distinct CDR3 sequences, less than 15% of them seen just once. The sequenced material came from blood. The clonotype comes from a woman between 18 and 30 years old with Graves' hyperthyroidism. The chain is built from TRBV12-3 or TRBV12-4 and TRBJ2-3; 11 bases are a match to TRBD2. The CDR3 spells CASRLAGATDTQYF. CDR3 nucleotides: TGTGCCAGCAGACTAGCGGGGGCCACAGATACGCAGTATTTT.